One sample yielded the 4 T cell receptor beta chains listed below, sequenced in a study of blood T cell repertoires in COVID-19. Produced via immunoSEQ multiplex PCR; TCRdb's table is partial and in-frame only. Among 120,000 or so clones listed, 70% to 90% were seen once. The sequencing input was peripheral blood. The receptors derive from a human donor in a cohort sampled during active COVID-19.

The J gene is TRBJ1-2, the V gene TRBV2; 8 nucleotides match TRBD1. Germline CDR1 and CDR2: SNHLY and FYNNEI. V lost 4 bases to trimming and J lost 4 bases; unmatched junction nucleotides: 11. CDR3 size: 16 residues. The CDR3 region is CASSAWTGLVLYGYTF. CDR3 bases: TGTGCCAGCAGTGCCTGGACAGGGCTCGTTCTCTATGGCTACACCTTC. The full variable domain, completed using reference TRBV2 and TRBJ1-2, is EPEVTQTPSHQVTQMGQEVILRCVPISNHLYFYWYRQILGQKVEFLVSFYNNEISEKSEIFDDQFSVERPDGSNFTLKIRSTKLEDSAMYFCASSAWTGLVLYGYTFGSGTRLTVV.

The chain uses TRBV7-2 and TRBJ2-1; 14 bases line up with TRBD2. The CDR3 loop spans 16 amino acids. Germline V gene lookup returns CDR1 SGHTA and CDR2 FQGNSA. Unmatched junction bases numbered 6, after V lost 3 bases and J lost 8 bases. The CDR3 bases are TGTGCCAGCAGCTTGACTAGCGGGGGGGAACTACATGAGCAGTTCTTC. It specifies CASSLTSGGELHEQFF.

The chain combines TRBV7-2 with TRBJ1-1; perhaps TRBD1 as D (5 bases). The CDR3 is 14 amino acids. CDR1 is SGHTA and CDR2 is FQGNSA in the germline V gene. The germline V and J ends were trimmed by 5 bases and 1 base, with 11 bases remaining between them. CDR3 DNA sequence: TGTGCCAGCAGCCCCGACGACAGGAACACTGAAGCTTTCTTT. Its protein is CASSPDDRNTEAFF.

The V call is TRBV6-4, the J call TRBJ1-4, with 10 positions matching TRBD1. CDR3 length: 15 amino acids. Per germline, CDR1 MRHNA and CDR2 SNTAGT. The ends lost 3 bases at V and 5 bases at J; junction bases unmatched: 3. The CDR3 sequence is CASSEGQGENEKLFF. CDR3 DNA: TGTGCCAGCAGTGAAGGACAGGGGGAGAATGAAAAACTGTTTTTT.